Following are 28 T cell receptor beta chains from one sample sequenced in a study of radiotherapy plus CTLA-4 blockade in lung cancer. The assay was immunoSEQ multiplex PCR, and TCRdb's table has in-frame clones only and misses some. This table holds 47,000 or so clones, 80% to 90% found once. The sample was peripheral blood, taken from a patient treated with radiotherapy plus ipilimumab. All receptors derive from a human donor with non-small cell lung cancer whose response to radiotherapy plus ipilimumab could not be evaluated.

This clone was observed a single time. V and J are TRBV11-3 and TRBJ2-5; 9 positions agree with TRBD2. V gave up 2 bases and J gave up 1 base; unmatched junction bases: 5. The CDR3 runs to 16 residues. Germline values: CDR1 SGHNT, CDR2 YENEEA. This chain's CDR3 is CASSLRLAGIQETQYF. The CDR3 DNA reads as TGTGCCAGCAGCTTAAGGCTAGCGGGAATCCAAGAGACCCAGTACTTC.

The chain is built from TRBV5-6 and TRBJ2-6; weak D call: TRBD1 (6 bases). V was clipped by 2 bases and J by 2 bases, with 14 bases between them. The CDR3 extends over 17 amino acids. CDR1 is SGHDT, CDR2 YYEEEE, per germline. CDR3 sequence: CASSFGQIHPGANVLTF. The CDR3 DNA reads as TGTGCCAGCAGCTTCGGACAGATACACCCTGGGGCCAACGTCCTGACTTTC.

The chain couples TRBV29-1 to TRBJ2-2, with D unresolved. Germline-derived CDR1 and CDR2 are SQVTM and ANQGSEA. V lost 4 bases and J 7 bases, leaving 7 bases between the germline ends. CDR3 length equals 11 residues. The chain's CDR3 is CSVGSGGELFF. The CDR3 DNA follows: TGCAGCGTTGGGTCAGGCGGGGAGCTGTTTTTT.

This clone showed up just once. The CDR3 DNA sequence: TGTGCCAGCCAACCTCCCAGGGGTAACTCTGGAAACACCATATATTTT. It encodes CASQPPRGNSGNTIYF. V usage is TRBV7-9 and J usage is TRBJ1-3; the D gene is possibly TRBD1 (6 bases). Germline V gene data show CDR1 as SEHNR and CDR2 as FQNEAQ (reference sequence). Trimming removed 8 bases at V and 0 bases at J, with 17 bases between. The CDR3 is 16 residues long. Full variable domain (missing parts from reference TRBV7-9 and TRBJ1-3): DTGVSQNPRHKITKRGQNVTFRCDPISEHNRLYWYRQTLGQGPEFLTYFQNEAQLEKSRLLSDRFSAERPKGSFSTLEIQRTEQGDSAMYLCASQPPRGNSGNTIYFGEGSWLTVV.

The chain recombines TRBV19 with TRBJ2-7, with D tentatively TRBD1 (7 bases). Germline V CDR1 and CDR2: LNHDA, SQIVND (reference sequence). Trimming took 3 bases from V and 3 from J, leaving 15 bases between them. The CDR3 runs to 15 residues. CDR3 amino acids: CASSISTGRIYEQYF. CDR3 coding DNA: TGTGCCAGTAGTATCTCGACAGGGAGGATCTACGAGCAGTACTTC.

The chain uses TRBV18 and TRBJ2-7; 8 bases fit TRBD1. CDR1 is KGHSH, CDR2 LQKENI, per germline. With 3 bases clipped from V and 3 bases from J, the junction kept 7 bases outside the gene matches. The CDR3 sequence is 15 residues long. In nucleotides, the CDR3 is TGTGCCAGCTCACCCCCCGGGACAGGTGTCTACGAGCAGTACTTC. Translating gives CASSPPGTGVYEQYF.

V and J are TRBV7-2 and TRBJ1-1; TRBD1 is a possible D gene (6 bases). This CDR3 is 16 amino acids long. Germline loops: CDR1 SGHTA, CDR2 FQGNSA. V was cut by 4 bases and J by 4 bases, with 19 bases left in between. The CDR3 reads CASSSRSTGKVTEAFF. CDR3 DNA: TGTGCCAGCAGCTCCCGCTCCACAGGGAAGGTCACTGAAGCTTTCTTT. Full variable domain (remainder filled in from reference TRBV7-2 and TRBJ1-1): GAGVSQSPSNKVTEKGKDVELRCDPISGHTALYWYRQSLGQGLEFLIYFQGNSAPDKSGLPSDRFSAERTGGSVSTLTIQRTQQEDSAVYLCASSSRSTGKVTEAFFGQGTRLTVV.

The V call is TRBV7-2, the J call TRBJ2-7; D possibly corresponds to TRBD1 (5 bases). CDR1 is SGHTA, CDR2 FQGNSA, per germline. Trimming shortened V by 3 bases and J by 7 bases, and 13 bases separated the two germline ends. This CDR3 has 13 residues. CDR3 sequence: CASSFARVGEQYF. In DNA, the CDR3 is TGTGCCAGCAGCTTTGCCAGGGTTGGGGAGCAGTACTTC.

The chain has TRBV5-6 and TRBJ2-6; D is possibly TRBD1 (6 bases). The germline CDR1 and CDR2 sequences are SGHDT and YYEEEE. V shed 1 base and J shed 0 bases, with 14 bases lying between them. The CDR3 is made up of 18 amino acids. The CDR3 protein is CASSLMDSRFSGANVLTF. DNA for the CDR3: TGTGCCAGCAGCTTGATGGACAGCCGCTTCTCTGGGGCCAACGTCCTGACTTTC.

The V call is TRBV9, the J call TRBJ2-7; 7 bases are shared with TRBD1. Germline loops: CDR1 SGDLS, CDR2 YYNGEE. Trimming at V came to 3 bases and at J to 2 bases, leaving 11 bases not matched to a gene. CDR3 length equals 16 residues. The CDR3 DNA sequence: TGTGCCAGCAGCGGACCTTCTAGGGGGCTAACCTACGAGCAGTACTTC. Translated, it gives CASSGPSRGLTYEQYF.

The chain combines TRBV11-2 with TRBJ2-7; D unresolved. Between the trimmed V and J ends, which lost 6 bases and 3 bases, there was a span of 6 bases. The germline V gene has CDR1 SGHAT and CDR2 FQNNGV. The CDR3 sequence is 11 residues long. The CDR3 sequence is CASSSVYEQYF. The CDR3, as DNA: TGTGCCAGCAGTTCCGTCTACGAGCAGTACTTC.

The chain is built from TRBV29-1 and TRBJ1-2; 9 positions match TRBD1. V gave up 6 bases and J gave up 4 bases; unmatched junction bases: 6. This CDR3 region has 13 residues. CDR1 and CDR2 from the germline V gene are SQVTM and ANQGSEA. In DNA, the CDR3 is TGCAGCGTGCCGACAGGGGGAAGCTATGGCTACACCTTC. Residues: CSVPTGGSYGYTF.

The V gene is TRBV9, the J gene TRBJ2-1, with unresolved D. Germline V gene data show CDR1 as SGDLS and CDR2 as YYNGEE. The CDR3 sequence is 16 residues long. Trimming took 0 bases from V and 0 from J, leaving 10 bases between them. The CDR3 loop reads CASSVALLSSYNEQFF. DNA for the CDR3: TGTGCCAGCAGCGTAGCTCTCCTGAGCTCCTACAATGAGCAGTTCTTC.

V and J are TRBV28 and TRBJ2-6; D perhaps matches TRBD1 (6 bases). The CDR3 contains 16 residues. Germline loops: CDR1 MDHEN, CDR2 SYDVKM. Trimming left V 3 bases short and J 3 bases short, with 12 bases between. CDR3 sequence: CASSLLRGNGANVLTF. The CDR3 coding sequence is TGTGCCAGCAGTTTGTTGAGGGGGAATGGGGCCAACGTCCTGACTTTC.

There are a few counts of this clone. The chain combines TRBV9 with TRBJ1-2, with D perhaps matching TRBD1 (6 bases). Trimming removed 0 bases at V and 3 bases at J, with 12 bases between. Germline CDR1 and CDR2: SGDLS and YYNGEE. The CDR3 loop spans 15 amino acids. The CDR3 loop is CASSVVVQGDYGYTF. The CDR3 coding sequence is TGTGCCAGCAGCGTAGTAGTACAGGGAGACTATGGCTACACCTTC.

The rearrangement joins TRBV19 to TRBJ2-7, with 7 bases lining up with TRBD2. Germline V gene data show CDR1 as LNHDA and CDR2 as SQIVND (reference sequence). This CDR3 contains 12 residues. V trimming: 1 base; J trimming: 6 bases; junction bases outside the gene matches: 0. The CDR3 loop is CASSIGGGEQYF. The CDR3 coding sequence is TGTGCCAGTAGTATAGGGGGGGGCGAGCAGTACTTC.

In nucleotides, the CDR3 is TGCAGCGTCTCGACAGGGGGCACTGAAGCTTTCTTT. Translating gives CSVSTGGTEAFF. The rearrangement uses TRBV29-1 and TRBJ1-1; 9 bases line up with TRBD1. V shed 6 bases and J 4 bases; nucleotides not matched to a gene: 3. The CDR3 covers 12 residues. CDR1 SQVTM and CDR2 ANQGSEA come from the germline V gene.

V and J are TRBV9 and TRBJ2-3; 13 bases agree with TRBD2. CDR1 and CDR2 (germline): SGDLS, YYNGEE. Germline trimming cut 3 bases from V and 8 bases from J; bases unmatched to any gene: 12. CDR3 length equals 17 residues. CDR3 bases: TGTGCCAGCAGCGCCCACCAGGGACTAGCGGGATCGGGTACGCAGTATTTT. Translation gives CASSAHQGLAGSGTQYF.

This clone was seen once. V usage is TRBV23-1 and J usage is TRBJ2-5; 7 nucleotides align to TRBD1. Being an ORF, TRBV23-1 has a function that is uncertain. The trim removed 4 bases at V and 5 bases at J, leaving 13 bases unmatched. This CDR3 is 16 amino acids long. CDR3 sequence reads: CASSPKRGRGVETQYF. CDR3 nucleotide sequence: TGCGCCAGCAGTCCCAAAAGGGGGCGCGGCGTTGAGACCCAGTACTTC.

The CDR3 is CASSLMETPIGYTF. In DNA, the CDR3 is TGTGCCAGCTCATTAATGGAGACGCCCATTGGCTACACCTTC. The rearrangement joins TRBV18 to TRBJ1-2; unclear D gene. V lost 5 bases and J 7 bases, leaving 17 bases between the germline ends. There are 14 residues in the CDR3. Germline CDR1 KGHSH, CDR2 LQKENI.

The chain recombines TRBV5-1 with TRBJ1-5; D is possibly TRBD1 (6 bases). V lost 2 bases and J lost 5, with 20 bases in between. The CDR3 has 17 amino acids. The germline V gene encodes CDR1 SGHRS and CDR2 YFSETQ. CDR3 DNA: TGCGCCAGCAGCTTTCTAATTGGGACACCACCTTATCAGCCCCAGCATTTT. Protein sequence: CASSFLIGTPPYQPQHF. The variable domain in full, with the rest retrieved from reference TRBV5-1 and TRBJ1-5, is KAGVTQTPRYLIKTRGQQVTLSCSPISGHRSVSWYQQTPGQGLQFLFEYFSETQRNKGNFPGRFSGRQFSNSRSEMNVSTLELGDSALYLCASSFLIGTPPYQPQHFGDGTRLSIL.

The V and J genes are TRBV7-8 and TRBJ1-1; 7 positions match TRBD1. Germline-derived CDR1 and CDR2 are SGHVS and FQNEAQ. This CDR3 is 15 amino acids long. Losses at the gene ends were 2 bases for V and 5 bases for J; bases not matched to a gene: 8. As DNA, the CDR3 is TGTGCCAGCAGCTTACAGGGGGTACCGGGAACTGAAGCTTTCTTT. It is translated as CASSLQGVPGTEAFF.

The rearrangement links TRBV7-9 to TRBJ2-1; D call uncertain. This CDR3 spans 19 amino acids. Germline CDR1 and CDR2: SEHNR and FQNEAQ (reference sequence). V lost 0 bases, J lost 3 bases, and 21 bases lay in between. CDR3 amino acids: CASSLATLSAASDYNEQFF. DNA for the CDR3: TGTGCCAGCAGCTTAGCTACTTTGTCGGCGGCATCTGACTACAATGAGCAGTTCTTC.

V gene TRBV6-1 combines with J gene TRBJ2-2, with D perhaps TRBD2 (5 bases). Per germline, CDR1 MNHNS and CDR2 SASEGT. Trimming stripped 2 bases from V and 6 bases from J, with 10 bases between. This CDR3 region has 14 residues. The CDR3 here is CASSELAFSGELFF. CDR3 nucleotides: TGTGCCAGCAGTGAACTAGCCTTCTCCGGGGAGCTGTTTTTT.

The chain joins TRBV7-2 to TRBJ2-3; TRBD2 is a possible D gene (5 bases). The germline V and J ends were trimmed by 7 bases and 0 bases, with 11 bases remaining between them. From germline, CDR1 is SGHTA and CDR2 FQGNSA. The CDR3 has 14 residues. Here the CDR3 reads CASTEGGSTDTQYF. DNA of the CDR3: TGTGCCAGCACCGAGGGCGGTAGCACAGATACGCAGTATTTT.

This clone was seen a few times. The gene calls are TRBV6-6 and TRBJ2-7, with TRBD1 identical over 7 bases. Germline V gene lookup returns CDR1 MNHNY and CDR2 SVGAGI (reference sequence). Trimming removed 4 bases from V and 6 bases from J; junction bases left unmatched: 0. This CDR3 spans 11 amino acids. As DNA, the CDR3 is TGTGCCAGCAGTTGGACAGGCGAGCAGTACTTC. Its translation: CASSWTGEQYF.

This rearrangement joins TRBV28 to TRBJ2-2, with 13 bases that match TRBD2. The CDR3 runs 16 residues. CDR1 is MDHEN, CDR2 SYDVKM, per germline. J was trimmed by 8 bases and V by 6 bases; bases with no gene match: 9. The CDR3 sequence is CASRLTSGRARGELFF. The CDR3 DNA sequence: TGTGCCAGCAGGCTTACTAGCGGGAGGGCCAGAGGGGAGCTGTTTTTT.

In DNA, the CDR3 is TGTGCCAGCAGGGGAGCGGGAATCTACGAGCAGTACTTC. Translation gives CASRGAGIYEQYF. The rearrangement joins TRBV6-4 to TRBJ2-7; TRBD2 agrees at 7 bases. Germline trimming cut 6 bases from V and 3 bases from J; bases unmatched to any gene: 5. Germline CDR1 is MRHNA and CDR2 is SNTAGT. The CDR3 has 13 residues.